The source of this T cell receptor beta chain is a study of blood T cells in healthy people across ages. In its sample, this clonotype was seen many times. Its antigen is undetermined. Russia was home to the donors, healthy Caucasian individuals aged about 6 to 90. There are 17 residues in the CDR3. After removal of 0 bases from V and 3 bases from J, the junction contained 7 bases not matched to a gene. CDR1 LNHNV and CDR2 YYDKDF come from the germline V gene (reference sequence). General study findings and limits: Aged donors had fewer naive CD4+ cells and lower diversity than long-lived donors. With unsorted PBMCs, a conclusive comparison of naive versus antigen-experienced cells was not possible.

Using a J-beta primer mix together with a sample-barcoded 5' primer, a second PCR was run for roughly 6 to 11 cycles. TCRdb re-called the 5' RACE reads with MiXCR, one entry per CDR3 protein. Of about a million distinct CDR3 sequences listed, approximately 49% are singletons. The sequence was collected from a man under 40 in good health. The sequencing input was blood. This chain joins TRBV15 and TRBJ2-7; 11 bases align to TRBD1. The CDR3 DNA sequence: TGTGCCACCAGCAGAGAGAAAACCGGGACAGGGGGCTACGAGCAGTACTTC. Protein product: CATSREKTGTGGYEQYF.